A single sample is the source of the 9 T cell receptor beta chains below, sequenced in a study of blood T cell repertoires in COVID-19. Produced via immunoSEQ multiplex PCR; TCRdb's table is partial and in-frame only. This sample yields more than 45,000 clones, of which about 90% are seen a single time; roughly 6% belongs to the top ten. What was sequenced was peripheral blood. These receptors were obtained from a man aged 65 to 79 with active COVID-19.

This clone has only one observation. CDR3 sequence: CASKASGEENIQYF. The CDR3 coding sequence is TGTGCCAGTAAAGCTAGCGGGGAGGAAAACATTCAGTACTTC. The V gene is TRBV19, the J gene TRBJ2-4, with 9 bases identical to TRBD2. The CDR3 contains 14 residues. Trimming at V came to 7 bases and at J to 5 bases, leaving 6 bases not matched to a gene. CDR1 is LNHDA and CDR2 is SQIVND in the germline V gene (reference sequence). The variable domain in full, completed from reference TRBV19 and TRBJ2-4, reads DGGITQSPKYLFRKEGQNVTLSCEQNLNHDAMYWYRQDPGQGLRLIYYSQIVNDFQKGDIAEGYSVSREKKESFPLTVTSAQKNPTAFYLCASKASGEENIQYFGAGTRLSVL.

Here the CDR3 reads CASKGPGEKLFF. CDR3 sequence (DNA): TGTGCCAGCAAGGGGCCAGGGGAAAAACTGTTTTTT. The gene calls are TRBV6-6 and TRBJ1-4; tentatively, D is TRBD1 (5 bases). Germline V gene data show CDR1 as MNHNY and CDR2 as SVGAGI (reference sequence). V was pared by 7 bases and J by 8 bases, with 11 bases between. The CDR3 is 12 amino acids.

As for this clone: One junction end disagrees with the germline gene, perhaps due to a read error. The chain carries TRBV7-2 and TRBJ2-5; possible D gene TRBD1, 6 bases. Germline loops: CDR1 SGHTA, CDR2 FQGNSA. This CDR3 region has 15 residues. CDR3 region: CASSSQNRGQGTQYF. The CDR3 DNA is TGTGCCAGCAGCTCCCAGAATAGGGGACAAGGGACCCAGTACTTC.

The rearrangement links TRBV5-4 to TRBJ2-3; TRBD1 matches at 8 bases. With V trimmed by 4 bases and J by 2 bases, 6 bases remained unmatched. The CDR3 runs to 15 residues. Germline V gene data show CDR1 as SGHNT and CDR2 as YYREEE (reference sequence). CDR3 nucleotides: TGTGCCAGCAGCATCCGGGACAGGTCCACAGATACGCAGTATTTT. Amino acid sequence: CASSIRDRSTDTQYF.

The chain recombines TRBV4-1 with TRBJ2-1, with D unresolved. The CDR3 is 15 amino acids. Germline V gives CDR1 MGHRA, CDR2 YSYEKL. Trimming removed 1 base at V and 2 bases at J, with 9 bases between. The CDR3 DNA reads TGCGCCAGCAGCCAAGTGGTGGCAGCCTACAATGAGCAGTTCTTC. Its translation is CASSQVVAAYNEQFF.

This clone was counted a single time. The genes are TRBV28 and TRBJ2-7; TRBD2 might be the D (6 bases). The ends were cut back, 9 bases at V and 0 bases at J, with 9 bases in the middle. The CDR3 has 12 amino acids. Germline V CDR1 and CDR2: MDHEN, SYDVKM. Here the CDR3 DNA reads TGTGCCAGTTTAGCGGCCTCCTACGAGCAGTACTTC. It specifies CASLAASYEQYF.

This chain joins TRBV11-2 and TRBJ1-1; tentative D call: TRBD1 (5 bases). The germline gives CDR1 SGHAT, CDR2 FQNNGV. The CDR3 totals 14 residues. V shed 5 bases and J shed 2 bases, with 12 bases lying between them. CDR3 bases: TGTGCCAGCAGCCGACAGACAGACAACACTGAAGCTTTCTTT. This translates into CASSRQTDNTEAFF.

CDR3 coding DNA: TGCGCCAGCAGCACAAGCGGGGCGGCAGATACGCAGTATTTT. Encoded protein: CASSTSGAADTQYF. V is TRBV5-1 and J is TRBJ2-3; 7 bases match TRBD2. V dropped 4 bases and J dropped 4; count of bases not matched to a gene: 6. In germline, CDR1 is SGHRS, CDR2 YFSETQ. CDR3 length equals 14 residues.

J is TRBJ1-4 and V is TRBV4-3; D might be TRBD1 (6 bases). This CDR3 comprises 15 residues. The germline CDR1 and CDR2 sequences are LGHNA and YSLEER. V gave up 2 bases and J gave up 4 bases, with 11 bases separating them. The CDR3 loop reads CASSQNKDSNEKLFF. CDR3 nucleotide sequence: TGCGCCAGCAGCCAAAACAAGGACAGTAATGAAAAACTGTTTTTT.